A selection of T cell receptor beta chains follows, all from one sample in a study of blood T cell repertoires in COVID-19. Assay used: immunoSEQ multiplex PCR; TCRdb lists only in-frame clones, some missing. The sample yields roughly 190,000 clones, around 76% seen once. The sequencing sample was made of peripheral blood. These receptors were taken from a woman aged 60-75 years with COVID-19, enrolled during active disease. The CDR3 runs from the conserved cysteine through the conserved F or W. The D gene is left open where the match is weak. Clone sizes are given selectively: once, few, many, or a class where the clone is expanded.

CDR3: CASSHLQGAGETQYF; DNA: TGTGCCAGCAGCCACCTTCAGGGGGCTGGAGAGACCCAGTACTTC; D: TRBD1; size: NA; J: TRBJ2-5; V: TRBV14
CDR3: CASSIEDRGDQPQHF; DNA: TGTGCCAGTAGTATAGAGGACAGGGGGGATCAGCCCCAGCATTTT; D: TRBD1; size: NA; J: TRBJ1-5; V: TRBV19
CDR3: CASSYSSQETQYF; DNA: TGTGCCAGCAGTTACTCCTCCCAAGAGACCCAGTACTTC; D: NA; size: NA; J: TRBJ2-5; V: TRBV6-5
CDR3: CASRPHRTLNTEAFF; DNA: TGTGCCAGCAGGCCTCATAGGACTCTGAACACTGAAGCTTTCTTT; D: NA; size: NA; J: TRBJ1-1; V: TRBV2
CDR3: CASSLGLAGELTDTQYF; DNA: TGTGCCAGCAGCTTAGGACTAGCGGGAGAGTTGACAGATACGCAGTATTTT; D: TRBD2; size: NA; J: TRBJ2-3; V: TRBV5-4
CDR3: CASSFPRQGSNTGELFF; DNA: TGTGCCAGCAGCTTTCCTCGACAGGGATCGAACACCGGGGAGCTGTTTTTT; D: TRBD1; size: once; J: TRBJ2-2; V: TRBV7-2
CDR3: CASSALRDRVTFNYGYTF; DNA: TGTGCCAGTAGTGCCTTACGGGACAGGGTCACCTTTAACTATGGCTACACCTTC; D: TRBD1; size: few; J: TRBJ1-2; V: TRBV19
CDR3: CASSPLRDITDTQYF; DNA: TGTGCCAGCTCACCACTGAGGGACATCACAGATACGCAGTATTTT; D: NA; size: NA; J: TRBJ2-3; V: TRBV18
CDR3: CASSTGTGFSPLHF; DNA: TGTGCCAGCAGCACCGGGACAGGGTTTTCACCCCTCCACTTT; D: TRBD1; size: NA; J: TRBJ1-6; V: TRBV11-2
CDR3: CASSFAQGEQYF; DNA: TGTGCCAGCAGTTTCGCTCAGGGCGAGCAGTACTTC; D: NA; size: NA; J: TRBJ2-7; V: TRBV6-2/TRBV6-3
CDR3: CASMGLRGTSGVSSYNEQFF; DNA: TGTGCCAGCATGGGCCTAAGGGGCACTAGCGGGGTTAGCTCCTACAATGAGCAGTTCTTC; D: TRBD2; size: NA; J: TRBJ2-1; V: TRBV28
CDR3: CASSPTGAGNNEQFF; DNA: TGTGCCAGCTCACCGACAGGGGCCGGTAACAATGAGCAGTTCTTC; D: TRBD1; size: few; J: TRBJ2-1; V: TRBV18
CDR3: CAWSTRTGMEFF; DNA: TGTGCCTGGAGTACCCGGACAGGGATGGAGTTCTTC; D: TRBD1; size: NA; J: TRBJ2-1; V: TRBV30
CDR3: CASSLGDFGGTDTQYF; DNA: TGTGCCAGCAGCTTAGGGGACTTCGGGGGCACAGATACGCAGTATTTT; D: NA; size: NA; J: TRBJ2-3; V: TRBV11-3
CDR3: CASSQLAALSSYNEQFF; DNA: TGTGCCAGCAGCCAACTAGCGGCACTCAGCTCCTACAATGAGCAGTTCTTC; D: TRBD2; size: NA; J: TRBJ2-1; V: TRBV3-1/TRBV3-2
CDR3: CASSEESDADQPQHF; DNA: TGTGCCAGCAGCGAAGAAAGCGATGCGGATCAGCCCCAGCATTTT; D: NA; size: NA; J: TRBJ1-5; V: TRBV7-2
CDR3: CATSRDRGTAYGYTF; DNA: TGTGCCACCAGCAGAGATAGGGGGACGGCCTATGGCTACACCTTC; D: NA; size: NA; J: TRBJ1-2; V: TRBV15
CDR3: CATSRDPSGYEQFF; DNA: TGTGCCACCAGCAGAGACCCTTCGGGGTATGAGCAGTTCTTC; D: NA; size: NA; J: TRBJ2-1; V: TRBV15
CDR3: CASSLDRGREETQYF; DNA: TGTGCCAGCAGCTTAGACAGGGGGCGCGAAGAGACCCAGTACTTC; D: TRBD1; size: NA; J: TRBJ2-5; V: TRBV7-9
CDR3: CASSLRDRVGETQYF; DNA: TGTGCCAGCAGTCTCCGGGACAGGGTTGGAGAGACCCAGTACTTC; D: TRBD1; size: NA; J: TRBJ2-5; V: TRBV27
CDR3: CASSLWGGPGQGDYEQYF; DNA: TGTGCCAGCAGTTTATGGGGTGGACCGGGACAGGGTGACTACGAGCAGTACTTC; D: TRBD1; size: NA; J: TRBJ2-7; V: TRBV28
CDR3: CASSYLSGEELFF; DNA: TGCGCCAGCAGCTATTTATCGGGGGAGGAGCTGTTTTTT; D: NA; size: few; J: TRBJ2-2; V: TRBV5-1
CDR3: CASSLADRFYGYTF; DNA: TGCGCCAGCAGCTTGGCGGACAGGTTCTATGGCTACACCTTC; D: TRBD1; size: NA; J: TRBJ1-2; V: TRBV5-1
CDR3: CASSSTGEVQPQHF; DNA: TGTGCCAGCAGTTCCACAGGGGAGGTTCAGCCCCAGCATTTT; D: TRBD1; size: NA; J: TRBJ1-5; V: TRBV28
CDR3: CATSRGRVRDRVFSLSGNTIYF; DNA: TGTGCCACCAGCAGAGGAAGGGTACGGGACAGGGTCTTCAGTCTCTCTGGAAACACCATATATTTT; D: TRBD1; size: NA; J: TRBJ1-3; V: TRBV15
CDR3: CASSIGAGTAKETQYF; DNA: TGTGCCAGCAGTATAGGTGCAGGGACAGCAAAGGAGACCCAGTACTTC; D: TRBD1; size: NA; J: TRBJ2-5; V: TRBV28
CDR3: CASSFRTGLLGSPLHF; DNA: TGTGCCAGCAGCTTTCGGACAGGGCTTTTAGGGTCACCCCTCCACTTT; D: TRBD1; size: NA; J: TRBJ1-6; V: TRBV7-9
CDR3: CASSPYRWSGNTIYF; DNA: TGTGCCAGCAGTCCCTACAGGTGGTCTGGAAACACCATATATTTT; D: NA; size: NA; J: TRBJ1-3; V: TRBV27
CDR3: CASLKRESSYNEQFF; DNA: TGTGCCAGTCTCAAGCGAGAGTCTTCCTACAATGAGCAGTTCTTC; D: NA; size: NA; J: TRBJ2-1; V: TRBV19